This TCR beta chain was recovered during a study of T cells in narcolepsy. Assay used: immunoSEQ multiplex PCR; TCRdb lists only in-frame clones, some missing. Of about 32,000 clones in the sample, 75% to 85% were seen once. What was sequenced was CD45RA- memory CD4+ T cells from PBMCs. This receptor was taken from a human donor with narcolepsy.

The CDR3 is CASTRTGVNTNTGELFF. CDR3 in DNA: TGTGCCAGTACCCGGACAGGGGTTAATACAAACACCGGGGAGCTGTTTTTT. The chain employs TRBV19 and TRBJ2-2; 9 bases are shared with TRBD1. The V gene's germline CDR1 is LNHDA and CDR2 SQIVND (reference sequence). After removal of 7 bases from V and 2 bases from J, the junction contained 11 bases not matched to a gene. The CDR3 covers 17 residues.